These 8 T cell receptor beta chains came from one sample sequenced in a study of T cell responses to AZD1222 COVID-19 vaccine. Libraries were prepared by immunoSEQ multiplex PCR; TCRdb keeps only in-frame clonotypes and omits some of them. Altogether 100,000 to 150,000 clones are present, around 80% being singletons, with the ten largest covering 25% to 35%. The sequencing used peripheral blood, collected 28 days after the second AZD1222 dose. The receptors were gathered from an adult who received the AZD1222 COVID-19 vaccine.

The chain couples TRBV9 to TRBJ2-5; TRBD1 might be the D (5 bases). The CDR3 extends over 14 amino acids. Germline assignment: CDR1 SGDLS and CDR2 YYNGEE. The V end was cut by 4 bases, the J end by 5 bases, with 15 bases between. The CDR3 spells CASSPQQVGETQYF. The DNA for the CDR3 is TGTGCCAGCAGCCCACAACAGGTTGGGGAGACCCAGTACTTC.

CDR3 region: CASSYIALGRDTQYF. In DNA, the CDR3 is TGTGCCAGCAGTTACATAGCGCTCGGTCGAGATACGCAGTATTTT. The V and J genes are TRBV6-5 and TRBJ2-3; tentatively, D is TRBD2 (5 bases). The germline gives CDR1 MNHEY, CDR2 SVGAGI. This CDR3 region has 15 residues. The V gene lost 2 bases and the J gene lost 5 bases, with 14 bases spanning the gap.

The V and J genes are TRBV6-5 and TRBJ2-1; TRBD1 might be the D (6 bases). This CDR3 comprises 15 residues. Germline V CDR1 and CDR2: MNHEY, SVGAGI. V was pared by 4 bases and J by 6 bases, with 16 bases between. In DNA, the CDR3 is TGTGCCAGCAGTTCTACAGGGTCCCCCGGCAATGAGCAGTTCTTC. It encodes CASSSTGSPGNEQFF.

In DNA, the CDR3 is TGTGCCAGCAGCCCGACAGGGGGCCCGTCCGAGCAGTACTTC. Residues: CASSPTGGPSEQYF. This chain connects TRBV7-3 to TRBJ2-7, with 10 positions matching TRBD1. Germline trimming cut 5 bases from V and 6 bases from J; bases unmatched to any gene: 7. This CDR3 contains 14 residues. Germline CDR1 reads SGHTA; CDR2 reads FQGTGA.

The gene calls are TRBV6-2 or TRBV6-3 and TRBJ2-2, with D tentatively TRBD2 (6 bases). The CDR3 is 17 residues long. Germline CDR1 reads MNHEY; CDR2 reads SVGEGT. V gave up 2 bases and J gave up 0 bases, with 13 bases separating them. CDR3 sequence reads: CASSYRPSAANTGELFF. The CDR3 nucleotides are TGTGCCAGCAGTTACCGCCCTAGCGCCGCGAACACCGGGGAGCTGTTTTTT.

J is TRBJ2-2 and V is TRBV18, with D possibly TRBD2 on 6 matching bases. Trimming removed 3 bases at V and 5 bases at J, with 13 bases between. Germline CDR1 and CDR2: KGHSH and LQKENI. CDR3 size: 15 residues. The CDR3 spells CASSPLGGSTGELFF. DNA for the CDR3: TGTGCCAGCTCACCGTTGGGGGGATCGACCGGGGAGCTGTTTTTT. Filled out from reference TRBV18 and TRBJ2-2, the complete variable domain reads NAGVMQNPRHLVRRRGQEARLRCSPMKGHSHVYWYRQLPEEGLKFMVYLQKENIIDESGMPKERFSAEFPKEGPSILRIQQVVRGDSAAYFCASSPLGGSTGELFFGEGSRLTVL.

The chain is built from TRBV5-8 and TRBJ2-3; D not certain. Germline assignment: CDR1 SGHTS and CDR2 YDEGEE. Between the trimmed V and J ends, which lost 1 base and 5 bases, there was a span of 5 bases. This CDR3 has 12 amino acids. The chain's CDR3 is CASSLYLDTQYF. DNA for the CDR3: TGTGCCAGCAGCTTGTACTTAGATACGCAGTATTTT.

The chain couples TRBV5-1 to TRBJ1-6, with unresolved D. The V gene's germline CDR1 is SGHRS and CDR2 YFSETQ. CDR3 length: 13 amino acids. V shed 7 bases and J shed 1 base, with 6 bases lying between them. In DNA, the CDR3 is TGCGCCAGCGGACGTTCCTATAATTCACCCCTCCACTTT. This gives the protein CASGRSYNSPLHF.